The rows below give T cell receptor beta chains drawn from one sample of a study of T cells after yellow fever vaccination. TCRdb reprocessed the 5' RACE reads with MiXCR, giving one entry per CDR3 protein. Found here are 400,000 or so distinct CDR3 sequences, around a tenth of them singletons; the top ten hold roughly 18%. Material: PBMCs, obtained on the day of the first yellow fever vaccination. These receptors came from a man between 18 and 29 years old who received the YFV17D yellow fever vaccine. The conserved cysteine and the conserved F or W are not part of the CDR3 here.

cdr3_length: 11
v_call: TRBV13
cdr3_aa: ASSLGTARGYT

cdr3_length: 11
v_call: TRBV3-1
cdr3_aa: ASTNQGNTEAF

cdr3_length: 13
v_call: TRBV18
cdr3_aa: ASSHGQGTYNEQF

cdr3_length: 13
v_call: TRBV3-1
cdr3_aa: ASSQDLGLQETQY

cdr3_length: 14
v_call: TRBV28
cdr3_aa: ASSFHPGGRPETQY

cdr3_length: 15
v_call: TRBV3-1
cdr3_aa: ASSQEELQDYTDTQY

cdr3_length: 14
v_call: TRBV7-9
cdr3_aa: ASSSLVSSFDNEQF

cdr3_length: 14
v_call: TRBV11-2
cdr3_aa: ASSSAGTSTGRGQF

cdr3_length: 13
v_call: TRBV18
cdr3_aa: ASSPPLASTDTQY

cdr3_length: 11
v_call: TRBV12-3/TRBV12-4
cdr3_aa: ASSLRDSQGYT

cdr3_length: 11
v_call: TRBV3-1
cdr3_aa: ASSQDGPSEQF

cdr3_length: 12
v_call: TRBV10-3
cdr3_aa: AISGPRNTGELF

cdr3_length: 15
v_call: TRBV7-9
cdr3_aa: ASSLVGAAGFNSPLH

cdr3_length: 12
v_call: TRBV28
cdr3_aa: ASADRTVYYGYT

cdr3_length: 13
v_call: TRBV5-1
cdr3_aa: ASSLVAGETGELF

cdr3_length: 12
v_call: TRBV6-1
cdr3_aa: ASSPVQGTDTQY

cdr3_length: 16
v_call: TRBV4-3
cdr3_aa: ASSQALTGTRGPDTQY

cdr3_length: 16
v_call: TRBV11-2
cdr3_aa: ASSQRLGGGPFTDTQY

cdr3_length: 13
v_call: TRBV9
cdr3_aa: ASSATSEGRGTQY

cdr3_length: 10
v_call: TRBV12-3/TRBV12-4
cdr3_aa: ASSTYTATQY

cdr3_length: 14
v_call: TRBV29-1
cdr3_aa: SATPRGLYGKNIQY

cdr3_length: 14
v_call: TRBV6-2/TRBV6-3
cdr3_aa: ASMRTGALRGETQY

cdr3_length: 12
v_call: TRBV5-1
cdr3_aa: ASSTYRGNTEAF

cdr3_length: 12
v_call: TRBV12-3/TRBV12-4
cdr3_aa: ASSYLSVNYGYT

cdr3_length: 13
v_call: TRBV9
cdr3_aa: ASSEGASAFYEQY

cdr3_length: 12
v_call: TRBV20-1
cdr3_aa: SAIRTEGANVLT

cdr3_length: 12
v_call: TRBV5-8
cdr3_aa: ASSLQDGTDTQY

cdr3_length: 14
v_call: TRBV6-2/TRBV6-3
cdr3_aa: ASASWKGATNYGYT

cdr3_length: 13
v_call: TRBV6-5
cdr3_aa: ASSYQGARGAEAF

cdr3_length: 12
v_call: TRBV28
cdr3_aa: ASSLIRDQRFQY